These 19 T cell receptor beta chains originate from one sample sequenced in a study of T cell clonotyping in hematopoietic cell transplantation. The table came from immunoSEQ multiplex PCR; TCRdb's copy has only in-frame clones and leaves some out. The sample shows about 27,000 clones, 60% to 80% of them seen only once. Time point indicated: recipient sample about 28 days before transplant, after cytoreduction. Sequenced material: peripheral blood mononuclear cells, taken before stem cell transplant. These receptors originate from a man aged 50 to 59 with myelodysplastic syndrome. Some clones in this sample may be carry-over from other donors' samples.

The chain is built from TRBV30 and TRBJ1-6, with TRBD1 identical over 9 bases. The CDR3 has 13 amino acids. CDR1 is GTSNPN, CDR2 SVGIG, per germline (reference sequence). The junction had 7 bases not matched to a gene; V was cut back by 2 bases and J by 14 bases. The DNA of the CDR3 is TGTGCCTGGAGTACAAAACAGGGGGCCACCCTCCACTTT. This sequence encodes CAWSTKQGATLHF.

The chain links TRBV30 to TRBJ1-1; a weak D match, TRBD1 (5 bases). In germline, CDR1 is GTSNPN, CDR2 SVGIG (reference sequence). The CDR3 extends over 14 amino acids. The V end was cut by 3 bases, the J end by 1 base, with 12 bases between. The CDR3 here is CAWRMGVGNTEAFF. In nucleotides, the CDR3 is TGTGCCTGGAGGATGGGGGTGGGGAACACTGAAGCTTTCTTT.

V usage is TRBV9 and J usage is TRBJ2-6; D unclear. Between the trimmed V and J ends, which lost 5 bases and 3 bases, there was a span of 6 bases. Germline CDR1 and CDR2: SGDLS and YYNGEE. CDR3 size: 13 residues. Here the CDR3 DNA reads TGTGCCAGCAGTGGCGTTGGGGCCAACGTCCTGACTTTC. It yields the protein CASSGVGANVLTF.

The rearrangement uses TRBV9 and TRBJ1-5; the D is unclear. This CDR3 is 14 amino acids long. Germline CDR1 is SGDLS and CDR2 is YYNGEE. Between the trimmed V and J ends, which lost 3 bases and 5 bases, there was a span of 12 bases. CDR3 DNA: TGTGCCAGCAGCGCAGAGGCAGGTTATCAGCCCCAGCATTTT. It specifies CASSAEAGYQPQHF.

The V call is TRBV6-5, the J call TRBJ1-2; D remains unclear. The CDR3 length is 14 residues. In germline, CDR1 is MNHEY, CDR2 SVGAGI. V lost 2 bases, J lost 4 bases, and 11 bases lay in between. The CDR3 spells CASSYTIGPYGYTF. CDR3 bases: TGTGCCAGCAGTTACACCATTGGGCCCTATGGCTACACCTTC.

This clone was detected a few times. At one end the junction does not follow the germline gene, possibly because of a read error. The chain employs TRBV20-1 and TRBJ2-3; D possibly matches TRBD1 or TRBD2 (5 bases each). The CDR3 sequence is 11 residues long. The germline V gene encodes CDR1 DFQATT and CDR2 SNEGSKA (reference sequence). CDR3 nucleotide sequence: TGCAGTGCTGGGAAGCGGTCAGGGTGGGATTTT. Residues: CSAGKRSGWDF.

V usage is TRBV30 and J usage is TRBJ1-2; D unresolved. The CDR3 contains 13 residues. Trimming stripped 0 bases from V and 1 base from J, with 6 bases between. Germline V CDR1 and CDR2: GTSNPN, SVGIG (reference sequence). CDR3 in DNA: TGTGCCTGGAGTGTACAGTGTAACTATGGCTACACCTTC. Its translation is CAWSVQCNYGYTF.

This clone was detected only once. This rearrangement joins TRBV9 to TRBJ2-1, with D possibly being TRBD2 (5 bases). Trimming cost V 4 bases and J 4 bases, with 18 bases left between them. Germline V lookup: CDR1 SGDLS, CDR2 YYNGEE. The CDR3 length is 16 residues. The CDR3 loop reads CASSPSSGSPYNEQFF. DNA for the CDR3: TGTGCCAGCAGCCCTAGCTCCGGTTCTCCTTACAATGAGCAGTTCTTC.

This chain links TRBV7-3 with TRBJ2-2, with 9 positions matching TRBD1. The V gene end was trimmed by 4 bases and the J gene end by 6 bases; junction bases not matched to a gene: 9. This CDR3 spans 16 amino acids. Germline V gene sequence: CDR1 SGHTA, CDR2 FQGTGA. CDR3 sequence reads: CASSSQPGTGSGELFF. CDR3 in DNA: TGTGCCAGCAGCTCTCAGCCCGGGACAGGGTCCGGGGAGCTGTTTTTT.

The chain has TRBV7-2 and TRBJ2-5, with unresolved D. Germline CDR1 and CDR2: SGHTA and FQGNSA. The CDR3 is 13 amino acids. V was clipped by 5 bases and J by 4 bases, with 11 bases between them. The CDR3, as DNA: TGTGCCAGCAGCCCCGTGAGGTCAGAGACCCAGTACTTC. Translation: CASSPVRSETQYF.

The J gene is TRBJ1-1, the V gene TRBV28; a weak D match, TRBD1 (5 bases). The V end lost 7 bases, the J end lost 0 bases, and 12 bases lay between the germline ends. This CDR3 region has 14 residues. Germline CDR1 and CDR2: MDHEN and SYDVKM. The CDR3 coding sequence is TGTGCCAGCAACTGGGGGGTCCTGAACACTGAAGCTTTCTTT. Its translation: CASNWGVLNTEAFF.

Regarding this clone: Germline and junction disagree at one end, which may indicate a read error. Other DNA sequences in the sample encode the same CDR3. The CDR3 loop reads CASSFNSYEQYF. The CDR3 DNA reads as TGTGCCAGCAGTTTCAACTCCTATGAGCAGTACTTC. The chain has TRBV5-6 and TRBJ2-7, with D unresolved. CDR1 SGHDT and CDR2 YYEEEE come from the germline V gene. This CDR3 spans 12 amino acids.

The chain combines TRBV28 with TRBJ1-1; unclear D gene. The CDR3 totals 14 residues. The germline CDR1 and CDR2 sequences are MDHEN and SYDVKM. V was cut by 3 bases and J by 3 bases, with 11 bases left in between. CDR3 region: CASSLVGRDTEAFF. CDR3 sequence (DNA): TGTGCCAGCAGTTTGGTCGGGAGGGACACTGAAGCTTTCTTT.

CDR3 DNA sequence: TGCGCCAGCAGCCTGGGGACTAGCGCCCGCACAGATACGCAGTATTTT. Translating it yields CASSLGTSARTDTQYF. The V and J genes are TRBV5-1 and TRBJ2-3; 10 bases align to TRBD2. The CDR3 is 16 residues long. The V segment lost 4 bases and the J segment 1 base; nucleotides outside the gene matches: 6. The germline V gene has CDR1 SGHRS and CDR2 YFSETQ.

This clone occurred once. V gene TRBV29-1 combines with J gene TRBJ2-5; 7 nucleotides line up with TRBD1. The ends lost 7 bases at V and 3 bases at J; junction bases unmatched: 8. Germline lookup yields CDR1 SQVTM and CDR2 ANQGSEA. This CDR3 comprises 13 residues. Here the CDR3 DNA reads TGCAGCGCTATGGGACAGTCCAAAGAGACCCAGTACTTC. Its protein is CSAMGQSKETQYF.

This clone was seen once. The V gene is TRBV30, the J gene TRBJ1-6, with a possible D match to TRBD1 (5 bases). CDR1 is GTSNPN, CDR2 SVGIG, per germline (reference sequence). The ends were cut back, 4 bases at V and 5 bases at J, with 9 bases in the middle. This CDR3 is built from 13 residues. This CDR3 is CAWTGNHNSPLHF. The CDR3 DNA reads as TGTGCCTGGACAGGGAATCATAATTCACCCCTCCACTTT.

The J gene is TRBJ1-5, the V gene TRBV5-7; D not resolved. TRBV5-7 qualifies as an ORF whose function is uncertain. The CDR3 is 15 residues long. The V gene lost 2 bases and the J gene lost 0 bases, with 9 bases spanning the gap. CDR3 bases: TGTGCCAGCAGCTTAAAATCCGATAGCAATCAGCCCCAGCATTTT. Translating it yields CASSLKSDSNQPQHF.

This clone was picked up one time. This chain links TRBV6-1 with TRBJ1-3, with no clear D. Germline CDR1 MNHNS, CDR2 SASEGT. The CDR3 consists of 16 residues. V was trimmed by 2 bases and J by 0 bases, leaving 11 bases between them. The DNA of the CDR3 is TGTGCCAGCAGTGAATGGGCCCCGAGCTCTGGAAACACCATATATTTT. Amino acids: CASSEWAPSSGNTIYF.

This clone is medium-sized (0.01 to 0.1%) within its sample. V is TRBV29-1 and J is TRBJ2-7; D might be TRBD2 (5 bases). CDR1 SQVTM and CDR2 ANQGSEA come from the germline V gene. The V end lost 7 bases, the J end lost 2 bases, and 21 bases lay between the germline ends. The CDR3 loop spans 15 amino acids. The CDR3, as DNA: TGCAGCGCGGACTCCGGGGAGACGAACCCCTACGAGCAGTACTTC. This codes for CSADSGETNPYEQYF.